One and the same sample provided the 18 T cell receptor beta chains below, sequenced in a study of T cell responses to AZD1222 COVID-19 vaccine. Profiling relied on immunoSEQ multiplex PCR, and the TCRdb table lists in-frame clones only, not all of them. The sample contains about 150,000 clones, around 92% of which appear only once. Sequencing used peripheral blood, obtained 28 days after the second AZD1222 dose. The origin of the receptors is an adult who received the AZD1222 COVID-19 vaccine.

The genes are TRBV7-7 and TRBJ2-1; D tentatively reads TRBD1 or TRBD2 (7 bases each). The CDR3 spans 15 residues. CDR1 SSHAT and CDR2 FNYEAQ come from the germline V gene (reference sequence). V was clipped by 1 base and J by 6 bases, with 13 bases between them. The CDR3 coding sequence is TGTGCCAGCAGCTTAGGACTAGCAGGGGGCAATGAGCAGTTCTTC. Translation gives CASSLGLAGGNEQFF. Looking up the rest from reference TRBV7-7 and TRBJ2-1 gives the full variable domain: GAGVSQSPRYKVTKRGQDVTLRCDPISSHATLYWYQQALGQGPEFLTYFNYEAQPDKSGLPSDRFSAERPEGSISTLTIQRTEQRDSAMYRCASSLGLAGGNEQFFGPGTRLTVL.

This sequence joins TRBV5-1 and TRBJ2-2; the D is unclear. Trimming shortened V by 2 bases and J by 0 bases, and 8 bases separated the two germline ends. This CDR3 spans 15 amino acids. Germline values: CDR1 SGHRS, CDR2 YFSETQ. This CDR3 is CASSLPVANTGELFF. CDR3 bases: TGCGCCAGCAGCTTACCGGTTGCGAACACCGGGGAGCTGTTTTTT. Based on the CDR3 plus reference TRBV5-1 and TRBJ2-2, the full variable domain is KAGVTQTPRYLIKTRGQQVTLSCSPISGHRSVSWYQQTPGQGLQFLFEYFSETQRNKGNFPGRFSGRQFSNSRSEMNVSTLELGDSALYLCASSLPVANTGELFFGEGSRLTVL.

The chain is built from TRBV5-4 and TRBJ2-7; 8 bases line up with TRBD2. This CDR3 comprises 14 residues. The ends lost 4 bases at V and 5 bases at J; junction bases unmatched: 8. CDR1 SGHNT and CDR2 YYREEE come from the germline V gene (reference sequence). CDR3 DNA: TGTGCCAGCAGCCCCCAGAGCGGGAGTAACGAGCAGTACTTC. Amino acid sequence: CASSPQSGSNEQYF.

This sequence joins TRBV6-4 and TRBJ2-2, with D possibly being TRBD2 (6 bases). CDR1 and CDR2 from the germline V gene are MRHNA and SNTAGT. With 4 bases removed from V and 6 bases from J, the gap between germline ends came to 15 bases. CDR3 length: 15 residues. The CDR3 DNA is TGTGCCAGCAGTGCATCCGGGGGATGGGCCGGGGAGCTGTTTTTT. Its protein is CASSASGGWAGELFF.

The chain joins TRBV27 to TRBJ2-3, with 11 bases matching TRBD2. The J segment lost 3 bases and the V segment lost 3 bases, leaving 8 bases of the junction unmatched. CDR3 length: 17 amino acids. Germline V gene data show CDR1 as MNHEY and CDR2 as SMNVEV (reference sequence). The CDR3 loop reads CASSFTLTSGKTDTQYF. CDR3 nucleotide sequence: TGTGCCAGCAGTTTTACCCTGACTAGCGGGAAAACAGATACGCAGTATTTT.

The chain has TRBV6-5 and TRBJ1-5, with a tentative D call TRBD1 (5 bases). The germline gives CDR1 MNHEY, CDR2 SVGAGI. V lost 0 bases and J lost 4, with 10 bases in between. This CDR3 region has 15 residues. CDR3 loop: CASSYSPGTNQPQHF. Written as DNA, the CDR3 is TGTGCCAGCAGTTACTCGCCAGGGACTAATCAGCCCCAGCATTTT.

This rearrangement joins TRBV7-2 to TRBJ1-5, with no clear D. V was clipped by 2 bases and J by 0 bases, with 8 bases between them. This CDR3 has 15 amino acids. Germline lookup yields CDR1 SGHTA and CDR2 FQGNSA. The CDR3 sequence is CASSLQDDSNQPQHF. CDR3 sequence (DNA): TGTGCCAGCAGCTTACAGGATGATAGCAATCAGCCCCAGCATTTT.

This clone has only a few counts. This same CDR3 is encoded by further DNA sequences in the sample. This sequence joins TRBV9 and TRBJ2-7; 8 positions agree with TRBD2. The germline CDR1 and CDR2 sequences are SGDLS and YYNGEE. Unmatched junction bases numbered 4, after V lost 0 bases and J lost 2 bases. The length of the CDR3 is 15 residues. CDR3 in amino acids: CASSVGTSGTYEQYF. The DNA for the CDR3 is TGTGCCAGCAGCGTAGGTACTAGCGGTACCTACGAGCAGTACTTC. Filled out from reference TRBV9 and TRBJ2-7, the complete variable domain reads DSGVTQTPKHLITATGQRVTLRCSPRSGDLSVYWYQQSLDQGLQFLIQYYNGEERAKGNILERFSAQQFPDLHSELNLSSLELGDSALYFCASSVGTSGTYEQYFGPGTRLTVT.

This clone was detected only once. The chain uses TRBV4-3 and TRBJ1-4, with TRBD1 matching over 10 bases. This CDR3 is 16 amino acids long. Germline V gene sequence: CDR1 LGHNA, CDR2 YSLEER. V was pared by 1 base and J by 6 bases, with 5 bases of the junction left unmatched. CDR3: CASSQGAGTGDEKLFF. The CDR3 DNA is TGCGCCAGCAGCCAAGGAGCCGGGACAGGGGATGAAAAACTGTTTTTT.

CDR3 protein: CASSEQAGGKNEQFF. CDR3 nucleotide sequence: TGTGCCAGCAGTGAACAAGCGGGGGGGAAGAATGAGCAGTTCTTC. The chain couples TRBV2 to TRBJ2-1, with 10 bases that match TRBD2. CDR1 is SNHLY, CDR2 FYNNEI, per germline. V shed 2 bases and J 7 bases; nucleotides not matched to a gene: 5. This CDR3 comprises 15 residues.

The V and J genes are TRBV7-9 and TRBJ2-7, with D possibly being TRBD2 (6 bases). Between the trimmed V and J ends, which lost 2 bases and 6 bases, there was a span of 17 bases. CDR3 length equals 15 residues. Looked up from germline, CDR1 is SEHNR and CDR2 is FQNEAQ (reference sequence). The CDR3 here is CASSLTSGGLGEQYF. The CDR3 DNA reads TGTGCCAGCAGCTTAACGAGTGGAGGGTTGGGCGAGCAGTACTTC.

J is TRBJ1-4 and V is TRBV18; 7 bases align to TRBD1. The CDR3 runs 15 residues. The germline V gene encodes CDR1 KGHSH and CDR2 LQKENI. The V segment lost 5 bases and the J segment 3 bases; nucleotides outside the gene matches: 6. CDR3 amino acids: CASSTGTAANEKLFF. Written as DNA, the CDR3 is TGTGCCAGCTCAACCGGGACAGCCGCTAATGAAAAACTGTTTTTT.

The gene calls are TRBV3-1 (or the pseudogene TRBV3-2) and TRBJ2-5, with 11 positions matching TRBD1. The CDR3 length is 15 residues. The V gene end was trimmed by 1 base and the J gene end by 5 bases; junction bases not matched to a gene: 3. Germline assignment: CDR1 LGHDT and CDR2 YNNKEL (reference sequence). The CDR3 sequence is CASSQGTGGAETQYF. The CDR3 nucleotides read TGTGCCAGCAGCCAAGGGACAGGGGGCGCGGAGACCCAGTACTTC.

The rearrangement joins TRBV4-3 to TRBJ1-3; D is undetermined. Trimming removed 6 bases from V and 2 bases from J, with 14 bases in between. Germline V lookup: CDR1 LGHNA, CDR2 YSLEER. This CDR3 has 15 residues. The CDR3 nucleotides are TGCGCCAGCAGGGCTGACATAGGGCCTGGAAACACCATATATTTT. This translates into CASRADIGPGNTIYF.

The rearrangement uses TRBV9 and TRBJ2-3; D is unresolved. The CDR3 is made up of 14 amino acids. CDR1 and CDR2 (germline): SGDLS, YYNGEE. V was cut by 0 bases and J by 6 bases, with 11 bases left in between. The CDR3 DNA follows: TGTGCCAGCAGCGTAGGGACCGTTCTCGATACGCAGTATTTT. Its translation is CASSVGTVLDTQYF.

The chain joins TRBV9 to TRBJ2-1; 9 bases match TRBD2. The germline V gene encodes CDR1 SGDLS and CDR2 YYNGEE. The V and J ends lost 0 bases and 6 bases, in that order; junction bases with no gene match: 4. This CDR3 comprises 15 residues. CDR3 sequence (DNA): TGTGCCAGCAGCGTAGGTAGCGGGAGTAGCAATGAGCAGTTCTTC. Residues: CASSVGSGSSNEQFF.

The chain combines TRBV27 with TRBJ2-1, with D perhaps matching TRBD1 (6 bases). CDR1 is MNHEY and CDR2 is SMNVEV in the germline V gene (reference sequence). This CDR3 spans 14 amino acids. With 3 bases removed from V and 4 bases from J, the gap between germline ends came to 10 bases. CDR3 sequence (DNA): TGTGCCAGCAGTTTGTGGACAGCTTACAATGAGCAGTTCTTC. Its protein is CASSLWTAYNEQFF.

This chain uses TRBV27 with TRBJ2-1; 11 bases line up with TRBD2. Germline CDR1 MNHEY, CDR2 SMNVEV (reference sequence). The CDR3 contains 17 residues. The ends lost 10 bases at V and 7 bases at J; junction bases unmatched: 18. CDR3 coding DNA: TGTGCCACCGGGGGACTAGCGGCGTTGGGGGGTAAGAATGAGCAGTTCTTC. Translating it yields CATGGLAALGGKNEQFF.